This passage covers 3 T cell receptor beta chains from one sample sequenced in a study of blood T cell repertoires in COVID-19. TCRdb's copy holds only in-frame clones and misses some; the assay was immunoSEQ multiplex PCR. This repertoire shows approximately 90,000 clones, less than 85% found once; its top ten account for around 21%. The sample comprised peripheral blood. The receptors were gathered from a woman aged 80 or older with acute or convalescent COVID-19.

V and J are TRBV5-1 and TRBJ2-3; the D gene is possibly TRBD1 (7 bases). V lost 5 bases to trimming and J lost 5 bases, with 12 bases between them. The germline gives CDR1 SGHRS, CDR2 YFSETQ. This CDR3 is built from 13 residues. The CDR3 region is CASREGAGDTQYF. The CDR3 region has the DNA TGCGCCAGCAGGGAGGGGGCGGGAGATACGCAGTATTTT.

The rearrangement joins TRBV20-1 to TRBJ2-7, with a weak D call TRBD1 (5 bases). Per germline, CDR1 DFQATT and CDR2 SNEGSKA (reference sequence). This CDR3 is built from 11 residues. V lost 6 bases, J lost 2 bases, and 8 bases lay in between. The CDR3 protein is CSAATAYEQYF. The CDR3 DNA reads TGCAGTGCGGCGACAGCCTACGAGCAGTACTTC.

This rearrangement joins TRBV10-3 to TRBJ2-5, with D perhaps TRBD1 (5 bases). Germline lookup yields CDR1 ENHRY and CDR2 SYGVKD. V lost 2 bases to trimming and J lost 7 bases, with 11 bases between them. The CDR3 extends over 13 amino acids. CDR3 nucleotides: TGTGCCATCAGTGAGAATGAAGGGGCGACCCAGTACTTC. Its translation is CAISENEGATQYF.